A single sample gave rise to the 2 T cell receptor beta chains below, sequenced in a study of T cell responses to AZD1222 COVID-19 vaccine (dated by TCRdb to the early 2020s). Libraries were made using the immunoSEQ multiplex PCR assay. Not all clones reach the TCRdb copy of this immuneACCESS table, which keeps in-frame sequences only. Checked studies attribute under half of the gap to unresolved V genes and leave the rest unexplained. The sample table contains roughly 150,000 clones; only one count was recorded for about 91% of them. 3% to 4% of the sample comes from the top ten. According to the study, the label for this sample's time point signals: baseline before first vaccination. This specimen's treatment or condition label, interpreted: meningococcal conjugate vaccine given as trial control. The source was peripheral blood, collected on day 0 of MenACWY control vaccination. The source is an adult in good health.

The rearrangement links TRBV2 to TRBJ2-2; D uncertain. Germline-derived CDR1 and CDR2 are SNHLY and FYNNEI. The CDR3 sequence is 13 residues long. Trimming left V 8 bases short and J 6 bases short, with 13 bases between. The CDR3 region has the DNA TGTGCCAGCGCTCCAAAAAGATCCGGGGAGCTGTTTTTT. Its protein product is CASAPKRSGELFF.

The V and J genes are TRBV7-8 and TRBJ1-5; D perhaps matches TRBD1 (5 bases). The CDR3 runs 14 residues. Deletions cut 7 bases from V and 8 bases from J, with 18 bases between. Germline loops: CDR1 SGHVS, CDR2 FQNEAQ. CDR3 sequence: CASTTRAGTEPQHF. The CDR3 nucleotides are TGTGCCAGCACCACCAGGGCGGGTACTGAGCCCCAGCATTTT.